The present TCR beta chain was sequenced within a study of T cell changes during pregnancy in multiple sclerosis. Trimming stripped 8 bases from V and 1 base from J, with 18 bases between. Looked up from germline, CDR1 is ENHRY and CDR2 is SYGVKD. There are 15 residues in the CDR3. TCRdb keeps only in-frame clones here, not all; method: immunoSEQ multiplex PCR. The sample holds around 57,000 clones; 91% are singletons and the top ten take approximately 2%. Source: peripheral blood, taken in the third trimester of pregnancy. The rearrangement uses TRBV10-3 and TRBJ2-7, with D possibly being TRBD2 (5 bases). The clonotype comes from a female donor in good health, enrolled as a control in a pregnancy study. This CDR3 reads CAIATLRGPSYEQYF. CDR3 DNA sequence: TGTGCCATCGCTACTCTCCGCGGGCCATCCTACGAGCAGTACTTC.